The T cell receptor (beta chain) under discussion was sequenced for a study of blood T cell repertoires in COVID-19. Study overall: Samples representing acute and convalescent COVID-19 were sourced from the United States, Italy and Spain. PBMCs, B-cell-depleted T cells, or T cells provided the cDNA or gDNA that made up the material.

Assay used: immunoSEQ multiplex PCR; TCRdb lists only in-frame clones, some missing. The repertoire holds 30,000 or so clones, with roughly four fifths as singletons. V was pared by 2 bases and J by 0 bases, with 10 bases between. From germline, CDR1 is SGHVS and CDR2 FNYEAQ. The CDR3 contains 15 residues. This chain connects TRBV7-6 to TRBJ1-2; D remains unclear. Sequencing was done on a sample of peripheral blood. The receptor comes from a man aged 45-65 years with acute or convalescent COVID-19. Written as DNA, the CDR3 is TGTGCCAGCAGCTTAATCCAGAATCCTAACTATGGCTACACCTTC. Translated: CASSLIQNPNYGYTF.